These 25 T cell receptor beta chains were sequenced from one sample in a study of cytomegalovirus exposure and HLA in healthy donors. A multiplex PCR was run with 60 Vbeta primers and 13 Jbeta primers. Sequencing was performed with immunoSEQ multiplex PCR; in TCRdb, only in-frame clones are kept and a portion is missing. The data show about 180,000 clones, roughly 70% seen once. Sequencing was done on a sample of PBMCs. Every receptor here comes from a male donor in good health and CMV-seronegative.

Comment on this clone: One junction end disagrees with the germline gene, perhaps due to a read error. The chain employs TRBV7-9 and TRBJ1-1, with 12 bases that match TRBD1. From germline, CDR1 is SEHNR and CDR2 FQNEAQ (reference sequence). CDR3 length equals 19 residues. CDR3 DNA: TGTTCCAGCAGCCGCCGGGCCGGGACAGGGGGCGCGCAGGCCACTGAAGCTTTCTTT. Residues: CSSSRRAGTGGAQATEAFF.

The chain links TRBV15 to TRBJ2-1, with D maybe TRBD2 (6 bases). V was shortened by 6 bases and J by 5 bases, with 17 bases between the two germline ends. CDR1 and CDR2 (germline): LNHNV, YYDKDF (reference sequence). The length of the CDR3 is 15 residues. CDR3 sequence reads: CATRLAGRSDNEQFF. DNA of the CDR3: TGTGCCACCAGGTTGGCGGGGCGGAGCGACAATGAGCAGTTCTTC.

The V and J genes are TRBV2 and TRBJ1-2; the match to TRBD1 covers 12 bases. The germline CDR1 and CDR2 sequences are SNHLY and FYNNEI. V lost 6 bases, J lost 4 bases, and 6 bases stayed unmatched. The CDR3 has 15 residues. DNA for the CDR3: TGTGCCAGCAGGGGGACAGGGGGCTCGATCTATGGCTACACCTTC. Translating gives CASRGTGGSIYGYTF.

This chain connects TRBV7-9 to TRBJ2-3; possibly TRBD2 for D (5 bases). The CDR3 has 15 amino acids. The V and J ends lost 3 bases and 0 bases respectively, with 10 bases between them. CDR1 and CDR2 (germline): SEHNR, FQNEAQ (reference sequence). For the CDR3, the DNA is TGTGCCAGCAGCTTCCCAGCGGCAAGCACAGATACGCAGTATTTT. Translation gives CASSFPAASTDTQYF. The full variable domain, rest sourced from reference TRBV7-9 and TRBJ2-3, is DTGVSQNPRHKITKRGQNVTFRCDPISEHNRLYWYRQTLGQGPEFLTYFQNEAQLEKSRLLSDRFSAERPKGSFSTLEIQRTEQGDSAMYLCASSFPAASTDTQYFGPGTRLTVL.

The genes are TRBV27 and TRBJ2-7, with 7 bases matching TRBD2. The CDR3 totals 16 residues. The V segment lost 1 base and the J segment 4 bases; nucleotides outside the gene matches: 10. Germline V gives CDR1 MNHEY, CDR2 SMNVEV (reference sequence). The CDR3 nucleotides read TGTGCCAGCAGTTTATTCGCGGGACTAAAGAATTACGAGCAGTACTTC. This gives the protein CASSLFAGLKNYEQYF.

This chain joins TRBV28 and TRBJ2-1; D may be TRBD1 (5 bases). V was clipped by 8 bases and J by 4 bases, with 12 bases between them. CDR3 length: 13 amino acids. Germline V gene lookup returns CDR1 MDHEN and CDR2 SYDVKM. CDR3 amino acids: CASGQGSYNEQFF. In DNA form, the CDR3 reads TGTGCCAGCGGTCAGGGTAGTTACAATGAGCAGTTCTTC.

The chain joins TRBV28 to TRBJ1-5; no clear D gene. This CDR3 comprises 15 residues. Germline V gene lookup returns CDR1 MDHEN and CDR2 SYDVKM. V was cut by 6 bases and J by 6 bases, with 18 bases left in between. The CDR3 region has the DNA TGTGCCAGCAGATTTGGACCTAGTAGCGGTCAGCCCCAGCATTTT. Amino acids: CASRFGPSSGQPQHF. The complete variable domain, with remaining parts taken from reference TRBV28 and TRBJ1-5, reads DVKVTQSSRYLVKRTGEKVFLECVQDMDHENMFWYRQDPGLGLRLIYFSYDVKMKEKGDIPEGYSVSREKKERFSLILESASTNQTSMYLCASRFGPSSGQPQHFGDGTRLSIL.

The chain is built from TRBV19 and TRBJ1-5; D is undetermined. This CDR3 has 15 residues. In germline, CDR1 is LNHDA, CDR2 SQIVND (reference sequence). V was clipped by 7 bases and J by 1 base, with 14 bases between them. The CDR3 sequence is CASTIGGGSNQPQHF. The CDR3 DNA reads as TGTGCCAGTACCATAGGAGGAGGCAGCAATCAGCCCCAGCATTTT.

The gene calls are TRBV6-5 and TRBJ2-1; D unclear. CDR1 MNHEY and CDR2 SVGAGI come from the germline V gene. This CDR3 contains 12 residues. V lost 3 bases and J lost 10, with 10 bases in between. CDR3 sequence (DNA): TGTGCCAGCAGTTATGTTGTCGGGGAGCAGTTCTTC. As protein: CASSYVVGEQFF.

CDR3 nucleotide sequence: TGTGCCAGCTCACTACAGGGGTTCGTTGAAGCTTTCTTT. Translation gives CASSLQGFVEAFF. This chain links TRBV18 with TRBJ1-1; 7 bases map to TRBD1. This CDR3 is built from 13 residues. Losses at the gene ends were 4 bases for V and 7 bases for J; bases not matched to a gene: 6. CDR1 is KGHSH, CDR2 LQKENI, per germline.

This chain uses TRBV29-1 with TRBJ2-1, with 8 nucleotides matching TRBD2. CDR1 and CDR2 from the germline V gene are SQVTM and ANQGSEA. Trimming removed 3 bases from V and 7 bases from J; junction bases left unmatched: 5. The CDR3 spans 13 residues. The CDR3 is CSVDVSGSNEQFF. The CDR3 bases are TGCAGCGTTGACGTAAGCGGGAGTAATGAGCAGTTCTTC.

The genes are TRBV28 and TRBJ1-2; D ambiguous. V gave up 7 bases and J gave up 2 bases, with 11 bases separating them. Germline CDR1 and CDR2: MDHEN and SYDVKM. This CDR3 comprises 13 residues. Here the CDR3 reads CASIASPNYGYTF. The CDR3 nucleotides read TGTGCCAGCATTGCGTCCCCAAACTATGGCTACACCTTC.

The chain has TRBV9 and TRBJ1-2; a weak D match, TRBD1 (6 bases). The V end was cut by 5 bases, the J end by 5 bases, with 13 bases between. Germline V gene sequence: CDR1 SGDLS, CDR2 YYNGEE. CDR3 length equals 13 residues. The CDR3 region has the DNA TGTGCCAGCAGGAGGACAGACAGATATGGCTACACCTTC. It yields the protein CASRRTDRYGYTF.

The rearrangement joins TRBV28 to TRBJ2-7; TRBD1 is a possible D gene (6 bases). CDR1 and CDR2 from the germline V gene are MDHEN and SYDVKM. V lost 6 bases and J 2 bases, leaving 17 bases between the germline ends. The CDR3 has 15 residues. The CDR3 DNA sequence: TGTGCCAGCAGCCTCACCGGGACATGGACCTACGAGCAGTACTTC. Amino acid sequence: CASSLTGTWTYEQYF.

The chain employs TRBV28 and TRBJ1-1; 7 nucleotides match TRBD1. Germline loops: CDR1 MDHEN, CDR2 SYDVKM. Losses at the gene ends were 9 bases for V and 6 bases for J; bases not matched to a gene: 13. This CDR3 is 14 amino acids long. CDR3 in DNA: TGTGCCAGTACATCCGAGGGACAGATCTCTGAAGCTTTCTTT. The encoded protein is CASTSEGQISEAFF.

This clone showed up just a few times. The genes are TRBV15 and TRBJ1-6; D is undetermined. Germline assignment: CDR1 LNHNV and CDR2 YYDKDF (reference sequence). This CDR3 spans 14 amino acids. Trimming shortened V by 5 bases and J by 0 bases, and 5 bases separated the two germline ends. CDR3 amino acids: CATSASSYNSPLHF. The CDR3 region has the DNA TGTGCCACCAGCGCGAGCTCCTATAATTCACCCCTCCACTTT.

V usage is TRBV30 and J usage is TRBJ1-1, with 7 nucleotides matching TRBD1. CDR3 size: 13 residues. The V segment lost 5 bases and the J segment 3 bases; nucleotides outside the gene matches: 6. CDR1 is GTSNPN, CDR2 SVGIG, per germline (reference sequence). The chain's CDR3 is CAWGLQGDTEAFF. The CDR3 DNA is TGTGCCTGGGGACTCCAGGGGGACACTGAAGCTTTCTTT.

The V and J genes are TRBV10-3 and TRBJ2-7; TRBD2 is a possible D gene (6 bases). V lost 4 bases to trimming and J lost 6 bases, with 13 bases between them. This CDR3 comprises 13 residues. The germline V gene encodes CDR1 ENHRY and CDR2 SYGVKD. The CDR3 DNA reads TGTGCCATCAGTGCCAACCCCGGGGGCGAGCAGTACTTC. Residues: CAISANPGGEQYF.

With regard to this clone: Within the sample, other DNA sequences also encode this same CDR3. CDR3 amino acids: CASSIGGSNQPQHF. The CDR3 bases are TGTGCCAGTAGTATTGGAGGGTCCAATCAGCCCCAGCATTTT. The gene calls are TRBV19 and TRBJ1-5; D unresolved. Germline V gives CDR1 LNHDA, CDR2 SQIVND (reference sequence). The V end lost 3 bases, the J end lost 3 bases, and 9 bases lay between the germline ends. The CDR3 is 14 amino acids.

This clone turned up a few times. The rearrangement uses TRBV11-1 and TRBJ1-1; D is perhaps TRBD1 (6 bases). Trimming removed 6 bases from V and 1 base from J, with 9 bases in between. The CDR3 is made up of 13 amino acids. Germline CDR1 is SGHAT and CDR2 is FQDESV (reference sequence). The CDR3 sequence: CASSIQGNTEAFF. The CDR3 region has the DNA TGTGCCAGCAGTATACAGGGGAACACTGAAGCTTTCTTT.

About this clone itself: The same CDR3 arises from other DNA sequences in this sample as well. The V call is TRBV5-1, the J call TRBJ2-3; no clear D gene. The germline CDR1 and CDR2 sequences are SGHRS and YFSETQ. V lost 2 bases to trimming and J lost 2 bases, with 6 bases between them. The CDR3 covers 13 residues. CDR3 nucleotide sequence: TGCGCCAGCAGCTTTCCCAACACAGATACGCAGTATTTT. This codes for CASSFPNTDTQYF.

The genes are TRBV4-1 and TRBJ2-7; TRBD2 might be the D (6 bases). Between the trimmed V and J ends, which lost 1 base and 3 bases, there was a span of 13 bases. Per germline, CDR1 MGHRA and CDR2 YSYEKL. The CDR3 contains 15 residues. The CDR3 loop is CASSQADEDYYEQYF. The CDR3, as DNA: TGCGCCAGCAGCCAAGCGGATGAGGACTACTACGAGCAGTACTTC.

The CDR3 loop reads CASSYTREGYGYTF. DNA for the CDR3: TGTGCCAGCAGTTACACTCGAGAGGGCTATGGCTACACCTTC. The V gene is TRBV2, the J gene TRBJ1-2; D uncertain. CDR3 length: 14 amino acids. Germline V gene data show CDR1 as SNHLY and CDR2 as FYNNEI. V lost 5 bases to trimming and J lost 4 bases, with 14 bases between them.

The rearrangement joins TRBV4-1 to TRBJ2-3; TRBD2 matches 11 bases. This CDR3 comprises 17 residues. Germline-derived CDR1 and CDR2 are MGHRA and YSYEKL. Trimming at V came to 1 base and at J to 5 bases, leaving 8 bases not matched to a gene. CDR3 in DNA: TGCGCCAGCAGCCAAGTCCGGCTAGCGGGGGGACGAGATACGCAGTATTTT. As protein: CASSQVRLAGGRDTQYF.

The chain links TRBV5-1 to TRBJ2-5; 10 bases are a match to TRBD1. This CDR3 spans 14 amino acids. Losses at the gene ends were 4 bases for V and 4 bases for J; bases not matched to a gene: 4. Germline CDR1 reads SGHRS; CDR2 reads YFSETQ. The CDR3 protein is CASSPTGGRETQYF. For the CDR3, the DNA is TGCGCCAGCAGCCCGACAGGGGGCCGAGAGACCCAGTACTTC.